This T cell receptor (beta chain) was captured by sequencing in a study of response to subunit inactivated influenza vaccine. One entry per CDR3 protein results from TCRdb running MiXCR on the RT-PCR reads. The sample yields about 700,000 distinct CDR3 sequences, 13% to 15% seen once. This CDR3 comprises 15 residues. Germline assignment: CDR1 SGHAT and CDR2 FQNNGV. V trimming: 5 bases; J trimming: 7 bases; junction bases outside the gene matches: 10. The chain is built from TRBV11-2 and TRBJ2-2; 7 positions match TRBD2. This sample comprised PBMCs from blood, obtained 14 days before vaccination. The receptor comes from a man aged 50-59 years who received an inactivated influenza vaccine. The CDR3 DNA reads TGTGCCAGCAGCCGCCGAGGTGCGGGAGACGGGGAGCTGTTTTTT. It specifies CASSRRGAGDGELFF.